This TCR beta chain derives from a study of T cell repertoires in cytomegalovirus infection. Study-level background: CMV infection plus the matching HLA type was flagged by public TCR beta signatures.

Study-wide results and caveats: The response measured ex vivo was dominated by TCR beta clonotypes (HLA-C-restricted and CMV-specific). There were carriers of CMV plus the relevant HLA, and cumulative public TCR beta family frequency identified them.

In regard to this clonotype: Its antigen remains unidentified.

Each CDR3 protein is one row after TCRdb ran MiXCR on the reads. The sample carries 500,000 or so distinct CDR3 sequences, about 17% recorded once. Sequencing input: CD8+ T cells from PBMCs. The receptor's source is a human donor in good health (CMV status not recorded). Some clones in this sample may be carry-over from other donors' samples.

The DNA of the CDR3 is TGTGCCAGCAGTGGCCGGACAGGGGTCGATTACTATGGCTACACCTTC. It is translated as CASSGRTGVDYYGYTF. The rearrangement uses TRBV25-1 and TRBJ1-2; 9 bases map to TRBD1. The CDR3 is 16 amino acids. Per germline, CDR1 MGHDK and CDR2 SYGVNS. V was clipped by 4 bases and J by 3 bases; unmatched bases: 9.